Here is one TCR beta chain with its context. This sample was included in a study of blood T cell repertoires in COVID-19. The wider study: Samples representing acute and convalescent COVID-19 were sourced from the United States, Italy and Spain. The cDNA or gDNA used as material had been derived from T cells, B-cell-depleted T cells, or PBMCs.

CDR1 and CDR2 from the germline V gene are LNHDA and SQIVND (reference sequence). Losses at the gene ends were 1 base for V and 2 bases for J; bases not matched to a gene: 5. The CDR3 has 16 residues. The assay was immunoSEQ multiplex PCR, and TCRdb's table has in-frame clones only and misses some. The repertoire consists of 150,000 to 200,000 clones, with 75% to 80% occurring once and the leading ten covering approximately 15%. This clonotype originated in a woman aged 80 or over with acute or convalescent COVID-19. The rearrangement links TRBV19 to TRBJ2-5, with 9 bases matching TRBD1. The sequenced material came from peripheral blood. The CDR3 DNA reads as TGTGCCAGTAGTATAGGGGCCGGGACAGGGCAAGAGACCCAGTACTTC. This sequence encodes CASSIGAGTGQETQYF. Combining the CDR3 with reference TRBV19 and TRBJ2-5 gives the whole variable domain DGGITQSPKYLFRKEGQNVTLSCEQNLNHDAMYWYRQDPGQGLRLIYYSQIVNDFQKGDIAEGYSVSREKKESFPLTVTSAQKNPTAFYLCASSIGAGTGQETQYFGPGTRLLVL.